This T cell receptor (beta chain) was recovered during a study of Ad26.COV2.S vaccination and SARS-CoV-2 variants. Study background: Doses of Ad26.COV2.S were injected into muscle once or twice, 56 days apart.

Study conclusions and caveats: The study found similar non-spike TCR breadth in vaccine and placebo recipients.

Regarding treatment: some 20 received Ad26.COV2.S at low or high dose, single or two shots; 5 received placebo; per-sample allocation not given. Specimens were obtained on day 63 following the first vaccine or placebo injection. Ad26 vector vaccine expressed Wuhan-strain SARS-CoV-2 spike. The CDR3 totals 15 residues. In germline, CDR1 is SGHDN, CDR2 FVKESK. V was pared by 1 base and J by 4 bases, with 6 bases of the junction left unmatched. Produced via immunoSEQ multiplex PCR; TCRdb's table is partial and in-frame only. The profile covers about 350,000 clones, with approximately 90% appearing a single time and 5.5% to 7% taken by the ten largest. To note about this clone: Its antigen is undetermined.

The source material was peripheral blood, sampled in a trial of Ad26.COV2.S vaccine versus placebo. This TCR was sampled from a person aged 18-65 years who received the Ad26.COV2.S COVID-19 vaccine or a placebo. J is TRBJ2-7 and V is TRBV14; 8 positions agree with TRBD2. The DNA of the CDR3 is TGTGCCAGCAGCCAAGGAAGCGGGAGAGGGTACGAGCAGTACTTC. As protein: CASSQGSGRGYEQYF.